A single sample gave rise to the 21 T cell receptor beta chains below, sequenced in a study of cytotoxic CD8 clonotypes in ibrutinib-treated CLL. Here immunoSEQ multiplex PCR was the method, and the copy in TCRdb shows in-frame clones only, minus some. The data contain 130,000 to 150,000 clones, about four fifths of them singletons. Sequenced material: PBMCs, taken after 12 months of ibrutinib treatment. The origin of the receptors is a human donor with chronic lymphocytic leukemia.

This clone appeared once. The chain has TRBV4-2 and TRBJ1-2; D remains ambiguous. Trimming shortened V by 2 bases and J by 5 bases, and 24 bases separated the two germline ends. The CDR3 covers 18 residues. Per the germline V gene, CDR1 is LGHNA and CDR2 is YNFKEQ. CDR3 sequence: CASSQTPGSPDMLYGYTF. CDR3 in DNA: TGTGCCAGCAGCCAAACACCGGGATCCCCCGACATGCTTTATGGCTACACCTTC.

The chain combines TRBV7-6 with TRBJ2-7; 12 nucleotides align to TRBD1. Looked up from germline, CDR1 is SGHVS and CDR2 is FNYEAQ. The CDR3 spans 18 residues. The trim removed 4 bases at V and 1 base at J, leaving 11 bases unmatched. CDR3: CASSSPGQGAYLSYEQYF. In DNA form, the CDR3 reads TGTGCCAGCAGCTCACCGGGACAGGGGGCCTATTTGTCCTACGAGCAGTACTTC. Full variable domain (outside the CDR3, taken from reference TRBV7-6 and TRBJ2-7): GAGVSQSPRYKVTKRGQDVALRCDPISGHVSLYWYRQALGQGPEFLTYFNYEAQQDKSGLPNDRFSAERPEGSISTLTIQRTEQRDSAMYRCASSSPGQGAYLSYEQYFGPGTRLTVT.

In this sample, this clone turned up once. For the CDR3, the DNA is TGTGCCCACGACAGGATGGGGCAGGAGACCCAGTACTTC. Translated, it gives CAHDRMGQETQYF. This chain links TRBV30 with TRBJ2-5, with D maybe TRBD1 (6 bases). CDR3 length: 13 amino acids. Germline values: CDR1 GTSNPN, CDR2 SVGIG (reference sequence). V dropped 8 bases and J dropped 5 bases, with 18 bases sitting between them.

This chain connects TRBV30 to TRBJ1-1; D not resolved. The germline gives CDR1 GTSNPN, CDR2 SVGIG (reference sequence). The CDR3 has 12 residues. V was clipped by 0 bases and J by 7 bases, with 9 bases between them. The CDR3 spells CAWSVLSVEAFF. The CDR3 DNA follows: TGTGCCTGGAGTGTACTTTCTGTTGAAGCTTTCTTT.

The CDR3 protein is CASSQFTTSPGNEQFF. The DNA of the CDR3 is TGCGCCAGCAGCCAATTTACTACCTCCCCTGGGAATGAGCAGTTCTTC. The chain combines TRBV4-1 with TRBJ2-1; D is unresolved. V was shortened by 2 bases and J by 7 bases, with 18 bases between the two germline ends. The CDR3 sequence is 16 residues long. CDR1 is MGHRA, CDR2 YSYEKL, per germline.

J is TRBJ1-2 and V is TRBV28, with D perhaps matching TRBD1 (5 bases). The CDR3 runs to 11 residues. V lost 10 bases, J lost 4 bases, and 10 bases lay in between. Germline CDR1 and CDR2: MDHEN and SYDVKM. In DNA, the CDR3 is TGTGCCATCGGGGCGGTCTATGGCTACACCTTC. Protein sequence: CAIGAVYGYTF.

The chain couples TRBV7-9 to TRBJ2-1; 11 bases map to TRBD2. Germline V gene data show CDR1 as SEHNR and CDR2 as FQNEAQ (reference sequence). V lost 3 bases and J lost 3; bases outside the gene matches: 10. The CDR3 sequence is 18 residues long. CDR3 loop: CASSFLPGLAEFYNEQFF. The CDR3 DNA follows: TGTGCCAGCAGCTTCCTCCCGGGACTAGCGGAGTTCTACAATGAGCAGTTCTTC.

The gene calls are TRBV15 and TRBJ2-7; D is possibly TRBD1 (5 bases). Germline CDR1 and CDR2: LNHNV and YYDKDF (reference sequence). Trimming cost V 0 bases and J 4 bases, with 10 bases left between them. The CDR3 has 14 residues. This CDR3 is CATSRDFDSYEQYF. As DNA, the CDR3 is TGTGCCACCAGCAGAGATTTCGACAGTTACGAGCAGTACTTC.

The V gene is TRBV4-3, the J gene TRBJ1-1; 7 bases are a match to TRBD1. This CDR3 is built from 15 residues. The trim removed 1 base at V and 7 bases at J, leaving 9 bases unmatched. Germline lookup yields CDR1 LGHNA and CDR2 YSLEER. The CDR3 DNA reads TGCGCCAGCAGCCAAGCCCCTGACAGGGTTTATGAAGCTTTCTTT. Protein: CASSQAPDRVYEAFF.

V is TRBV5-1 and J is TRBJ2-1; D assignment may be TRBD1 or TRBD2 (5 bases each). V lost 9 bases and J 7 bases, leaving 20 bases between the germline ends. Germline loops: CDR1 SGHRS, CDR2 YFSETQ. CDR3 size: 14 residues. The CDR3 protein is CATSPGTLLNEQFF. CDR3 DNA sequence: TGCGCCACCTCCCCCGGGACGCTGTTGAATGAGCAGTTCTTC.

J is TRBJ2-3 and V is TRBV4-3, with D unclear. This CDR3 contains 13 residues. V was clipped by 2 bases and J by 6 bases, with 9 bases between them. From germline, CDR1 is LGHNA and CDR2 YSLEER. DNA for the CDR3: TGCGCCAGCAGCCAAATTGAGTACGATACGCAGTATTTT. Its protein product is CASSQIEYDTQYF.

The chain has TRBV7-7 and TRBJ2-2; TRBD2 matches at 12 bases. The germline V gene encodes CDR1 SSHAT and CDR2 FNYEAQ (reference sequence). J was trimmed by 6 bases and V by 5 bases; bases with no gene match: 7. The CDR3 is 16 amino acids. Written as DNA, the CDR3 is TGTGCCAGCAGCGCCCGACTAGCGGGAGTTCCCGGGGAGCTGTTTTTT. It codes for CASSARLAGVPGELFF. Filled out from reference TRBV7-7 and TRBJ2-2, the complete variable domain reads GAGVSQSPRYKVTKRGQDVTLRCDPISSHATLYWYQQALGQGPEFLTYFNYEAQPDKSGLPSDRFSAERPEGSISTLTIQRTEQRDSAMYRCASSARLAGVPGELFFGEGSRLTVL.

The CDR3 sequence: CASSRDRASYEQYF. Here the CDR3 DNA reads TGTGCCAGTAGTAGAGACAGGGCGTCCTACGAGCAGTACTTC. The V call is TRBV19, the J call TRBJ2-7; 7 bases align to TRBD1. CDR3 size: 14 residues. Germline CDR1 and CDR2: LNHDA and SQIVND (reference sequence). With V trimmed by 4 bases and J by 1 base, 4 bases remained unmatched.

V is TRBV5-4 and J is TRBJ2-7, with D possibly TRBD1 on 6 matching bases. V was cut by 4 bases and J by 2 bases, with 13 bases left in between. Germline V gene sequence: CDR1 SGHNT, CDR2 YYREEE (reference sequence). CDR3 length: 14 residues. The DNA for the CDR3 is TGTGCCAGCAGCCCTCAGGGGTGGGCCTACGAGCAGTACTTC. The encoded protein is CASSPQGWAYEQYF.

The rearrangement links TRBV9 to TRBJ2-5; TRBD2 matches at 11 bases. The trim removed 4 bases at V and 2 bases at J, leaving 4 bases unmatched. The CDR3 length is 15 residues. Germline loops: CDR1 SGDLS, CDR2 YYNGEE. Here the CDR3 reads CASSLGLAVQETQYF. The CDR3 DNA is TGTGCCAGCAGCTTGGGACTAGCGGTTCAAGAGACCCAGTACTTC.

This chain connects TRBV5-1 to TRBJ2-5, with D possibly matching TRBD1 (5 bases). CDR3 length: 14 residues. Germline V CDR1 and CDR2: SGHRS, YFSETQ. Trimming removed 4 bases from V and 2 bases from J, with 12 bases in between. The CDR3 loop is CASSNPTEQETQYF. CDR3 coding DNA: TGCGCCAGCAGCAATCCGACAGAGCAAGAGACCCAGTACTTC.

The chain is built from TRBV5-6 and TRBJ2-6, with TRBD1 identical over 8 bases. V gave up 4 bases and J gave up 4 bases; unmatched junction bases: 13. Looked up from germline, CDR1 is SGHDT and CDR2 is YYEEEE. The CDR3 totals 18 residues. The CDR3 here is CASSNFQGAGDGANVLTF. CDR3 nucleotide sequence: TGTGCCAGCAGCAATTTTCAGGGGGCAGGAGACGGGGCCAACGTCCTGACTTTC.

The gene calls are TRBV28 and TRBJ1-1; TRBD1 aligns across 8 bases. The germline CDR1 and CDR2 sequences are MDHEN and SYDVKM. The J segment lost 7 bases and the V segment lost 4 bases, leaving 8 bases of the junction unmatched. This CDR3 contains 14 residues. The CDR3 DNA reads as TGTGCCAGCAGTTCCTCAGGGGGCTGGAATGAAGCTTTCTTT. It codes for CASSSSGGWNEAFF.

The chain has TRBV5-5 and TRBJ2-3, with 10 bases that match TRBD2. The CDR3 covers 15 residues. The trim removed 4 bases at V and 3 bases at J, leaving 5 bases unmatched. Germline CDR1 is SGHKS and CDR2 is YYEKEE (reference sequence). In DNA, the CDR3 is TGTGCCAGCAGCCCTGGGACTAGCGATACAGATACGCAGTATTTT. As protein: CASSPGTSDTDTQYF.

V gene TRBV20-1 combines with J gene TRBJ1-2; D is unclear. The CDR3 runs to 11 residues. Germline V gives CDR1 DFQATT, CDR2 SNEGSKA (reference sequence). The CDR3 reads CGCFSVAGYTF. CDR3 nucleotide sequence: TGCGGTTGTTTTTCGGTTGCTGGCTACACCTTC.

The rearrangement joins TRBV29-1 to TRBJ1-4; the D gene is possibly TRBD1 (5 bases). V lost 4 bases and J 5 bases, leaving 8 bases between the germline ends. Germline assignment: CDR1 SQVTM and CDR2 ANQGSEA. This CDR3 region has 12 residues. The CDR3 is CSVAGTNEKLFF. CDR3 sequence (DNA): TGCAGCGTTGCGGGGACGAATGAAAAACTGTTTTTT.